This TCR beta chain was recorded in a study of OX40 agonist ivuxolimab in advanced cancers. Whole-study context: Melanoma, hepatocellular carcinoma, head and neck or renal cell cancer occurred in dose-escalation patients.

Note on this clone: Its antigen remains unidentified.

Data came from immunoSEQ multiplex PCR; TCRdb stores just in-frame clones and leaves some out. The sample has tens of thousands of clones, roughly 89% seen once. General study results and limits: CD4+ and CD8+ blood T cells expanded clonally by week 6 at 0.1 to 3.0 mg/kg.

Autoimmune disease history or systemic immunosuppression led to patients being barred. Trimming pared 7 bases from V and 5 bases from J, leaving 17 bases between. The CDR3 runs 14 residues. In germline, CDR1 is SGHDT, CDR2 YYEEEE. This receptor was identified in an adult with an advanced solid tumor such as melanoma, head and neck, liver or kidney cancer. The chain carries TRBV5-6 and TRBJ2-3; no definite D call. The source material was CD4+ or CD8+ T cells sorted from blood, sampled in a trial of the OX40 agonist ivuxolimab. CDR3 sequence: CASGLSASEDTQYF. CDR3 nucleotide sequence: TGTGCCAGCGGGTTATCGGCTTCAGAAGATACGCAGTATTTT.